The clone carrying this T cell receptor beta chain was recorded once. As yet, its antigen is unknown. The V end lost 1 base, the J end lost 7 bases, and 11 bases lay between the germline ends. The CDR3 is 14 residues long. CDR1 and CDR2 (germline): MDHEN, SYDVKM. This sample was taken from a study of follicular helper T cells after annual influenza vaccination. Study-wide results and caveats: Change in circulating plasmablasts correlated with ICOS+CD38+ cTfh clonality change.

Assay used: immunoSEQ multiplex PCR; TCRdb lists only in-frame clones, some missing. The table lists 11,000 to 15,000 clones, approximately 80% of them singletons, with 0.4% to 0.55% in the top ten. Time point in this sample: 2015-2016 season, pre-vaccination. The rearrangement uses TRBV28 and TRBJ1-5; no clear D. This clonotype was obtained from an adult who received the influenza vaccine. Source: CXCR5- memory CD4+ T cells sorted from blood, taken on the day of influenza vaccination. CDR3 in DNA: TGTGCCAGCAGTTTATTCTCTGAGGGACAGCCCCAGCATTTT. Amino acids: CASSLFSEGQPQHF.